These T cell receptor beta chains were read from a single sample in a study of metastatic and nonmetastatic thyroid tumors. Using MiXCR, TCRdb reanalyzed the PCR reads. The sample has thousands of clones, roughly 28% seen once. Specimen: adjacent normal tissue. These receptors were taken from a male donor with papillary thyroid cancer or a benign thyroid nodule (not recorded which). Some clones in this sample may be carry-over from other donors' samples. Both conserved end residues are trimmed from each CDR3. Fields, in order: clone size, J gene, V gene, CDR3 protein. Clone size is not always given. Where it is, it says once, few, many or a class for expanded clones.

abundance: medium-sized; j_gene: TRBJ2-3; v_gene: TRBV19; CDR3aa: ASSLPDEGDTQY
abundance: medium-sized; j_gene: TRBJ2-7; v_gene: TRBV27; CDR3aa: ASSPGTGSLSYEQY
abundance: many; j_gene: TRBJ2-7; v_gene: TRBV5-4; CDR3aa: ASSGTFGGSEQY
abundance: medium-sized; j_gene: TRBJ1-1; v_gene: TRBV7-3; CDR3aa: ASSPQGASNTEAF
abundance: -; j_gene: TRBJ2-1; v_gene: TRBV6-1; CDR3aa: ASSRALGGGEQF
abundance: medium-sized; j_gene: TRBJ1-5; v_gene: TRBV9; CDR3aa: ASSVGVNNQPQH
abundance: medium-sized; j_gene: TRBJ1-2; v_gene: TRBV6-2/TRBV6-3; CDR3aa: ASGKMTDSNYGYT
abundance: medium-sized; j_gene: TRBJ2-6; v_gene: TRBV6-1; CDR3aa: ASRAGGSGANVLT
abundance: large; j_gene: TRBJ2-7; v_gene: TRBV2; CDR3aa: ASSEGPLSYEQY
abundance: -; j_gene: TRBJ2-7; v_gene: TRBV7-6; CDR3aa: ASSLTVLRGQEPEEQY
abundance: -; j_gene: TRBJ2-7; v_gene: TRBV6-2/TRBV6-3; CDR3aa: ASSYRGQSYEQY
abundance: -; j_gene: TRBJ1-5; v_gene: TRBV6-2/TRBV6-3; CDR3aa: ASSMTGMGNQPQH
abundance: medium-sized; j_gene: TRBJ1-2; v_gene: TRBV2; CDR3aa: ASHPDRELSYT
abundance: -; j_gene: TRBJ1-1; v_gene: TRBV5-4; CDR3aa: ASSFGGEGLGTEAF
abundance: -; j_gene: TRBJ1-1; v_gene: TRBV12-5; CDR3aa: ASAKDGTNTEAF
abundance: -; j_gene: TRBJ1-2; v_gene: TRBV20-1; CDR3aa: SARDIGADGYT
abundance: many; j_gene: TRBJ2-6; v_gene: TRBV28; CDR3aa: ASSRRVAGANVLT
abundance: few; j_gene: TRBJ2-3; v_gene: TRBV25-1; CDR3aa: ASRDITDTQY
abundance: medium-sized; j_gene: TRBJ2-7; v_gene: TRBV10-3; CDR3aa: AISEIGTSGDYEQY
abundance: -; j_gene: TRBJ2-1; v_gene: TRBV7-3; CDR3aa: ASSPPGRMYNEQF
abundance: few; j_gene: TRBJ1-6; v_gene: TRBV6-6; CDR3aa: ASSYSTKRKSNSPLH
abundance: -; j_gene: TRBJ2-7; v_gene: TRBV20-1; CDR3aa: SARDPIGSFEQY
abundance: medium-sized; j_gene: TRBJ2-3; v_gene: TRBV28; CDR3aa: ASSPTRLDLGNTQY
abundance: -; j_gene: TRBJ2-7; v_gene: TRBV7-2; CDR3aa: ASSHGTLQEKY
abundance: -; j_gene: TRBJ2-7; v_gene: TRBV30; CDR3aa: AWSVATEQY
abundance: -; j_gene: TRBJ2-3; v_gene: TRBV11-3; CDR3aa: ASSNRWPDTQY
abundance: -; j_gene: TRBJ2-7; v_gene: TRBV6-5; CDR3aa: ASSYQIGPGQGQVEQY